This TCR beta chain is from a study of CXCR3-negative and CXCR3-positive naive CD8 T cells. Study outcomes and limitations: TRB CDR3s of CXCR3-positive naive cells were more hydrophobic than those of CXCR3-negative naive cells. Memory CD8+ T cell repertoires were far less diverse than both naive subsets. Naive CXCR3-positive and CXCR3-negative cells shared TRBV-TRBJ usage; memory cells diverged.

This CDR3 is built from 15 residues. The germline gives CDR1 SGDLS, CDR2 YYNGEE. The TRB cDNA libraries were prepared by 5' RACE with UMI labels. No DNA is given; TCRdb re-called the 5' RACE reads and lists each CDR3 protein once. Seen in this sample are some 120,000 distinct CDR3 sequences; the ten most common clones hold approximately 0.54%. As to this clonotype: Antigen specificity is unknown.

Triplicate sorting captured roughly 300,000 cells each from every CD8+ T cell subset. CD45RO-CCR7+CD27+CD95- defined naive CD8+ T cells. The sequenced material came from naive CXCR3+ CD8+ T cells from blood. Sample subset: CD45RO-CCR7+CD27+CD95- naive CD8+ T cells expressing CXCR3 (TNR3+). The chain recombines TRBV9 with TRBJ2-7; TCRdb gives TRBD2 as the D gene, but with no DNA this cannot be confirmed. The clonotype was recovered from a human donor in good health. Some clones in this sample may be carry-over from other donors' samples. This CDR3 is CASSASSGVTYEQYF.